This T cell receptor (beta chain) derives from a study of blood T cells in healthy people across ages. Whole-study findings and limits: Donors of long life had a larger count of naive CD4+ cells and greater diversity than aged donors.

The use of a sample-barcoded 5' primer and a J-beta primer mix characterized a second PCR of about 7 to 12 cycles. Every cDNA was tagged by a template-switch adaptor with 12 random nucleotides. One entry per CDR3 protein, called by TCRdb with MiXCR from the 5' RACE reads. The sample contains some 1.6 million distinct CDR3 sequences, about 32% of which appear only once. The V segment lost 11 bases and the J segment 9 bases; nucleotides outside the gene matches: 10. Germline V gives CDR1 SNHLY, CDR2 FYNNEI. The length of the CDR3 is 14 residues. The table lists this clonotype with a few counts. What it binds is unknown. Isolated PBMCs totaled at least 7 million in each sample.

Sample: blood. The rearrangement joins TRBV2 to TRBJ2-1, with 13 bases aligning to TRBD2. This clonotype was obtained from a woman in her twenties or thirties in good health. The CDR3 bases are TGTGCCGGAACTACTAGCGGGGGGGCCGGTGAGCAGTTCTTC. Protein sequence: CAGTTSGGAGEQFF.